A selection of T cell receptor beta chains follows, all from one sample in a study of shared clonotypes between healthy human individuals. Profiled with immunoSEQ multiplex PCR; TCRdb holds only in-frame clones, not every one. Counted here are approximately 2.3 million clones, 85% to 95% occurring once; the ten biggest clones make up about 0.41%. Sequences were obtained from naive CD4+ T cells from PBMCs. The receptor source for this set is a man younger than 35 in good health. Some clones in this sample may be carry-over from other donors' samples. The CDR3 runs from the conserved cysteine through the conserved F or W. The D gene is left open where the match is weak. A row's size may be missing; if present it is once, few, many or a size class.

V gene	clone size	J gene	D gene	CDR3 DNA	CDR3 protein
TRBV9	NA	TRBJ2-7	TRBD2	TGTGCCAGCAGCGTAGGACTAGCGGGTTACCCCTCCTACGAGCAGTACTTC	CASSVGLAGYPSYEQYF
TRBV5-4	NA	TRBJ2-5	TRBD2	TGTGCCAGCAGCTCCGGGACTAGCGGGTTGGAGACCCAGTACTTC	CASSSGTSGLETQYF
TRBV4-1	NA	TRBJ1-3	NA	TGCGCCAGCAGCCAAGACCCCGGGACTGGAAACACCATATATTTT	CASSQDPGTGNTIYF
TRBV28	NA	TRBJ2-7	TRBD1	TGTGCCAGCAGAAGTCCCGGGACAGGGGGCGACTACGAGCAGTACTTC	CASRSPGTGGDYEQYF
TRBV19	once	TRBJ1-5	NA	TGTGCCAGTAGTATTCCCAGCCTCAATCAGCCCCAGCATTTT	CASSIPSLNQPQHF
TRBV5-1	NA	TRBJ2-7	TRBD1	TGCGCCAGCAGCTTGGTAGGGCAGGGGGCAGATTACGAGCAGTACTTC	CASSLVGQGADYEQYF
TRBV19	NA	TRBJ1-1	NA	TGTGCCAGTACCAAATTACCCGAGGACACTGAAGCTTTCTTT	CASTKLPEDTEAFF
TRBV5-1	NA	TRBJ2-3	TRBD1	TGCGCCAGCAGCTTCGGGGGACAGGGCACAGATACGCAGTATTTT	CASSFGGQGTDTQYF
TRBV11-2	few	TRBJ2-2	NA	TGTGCCAGCAGCCTAAACACCGGGGAGCTGTTTTTT	CASSLNTGELFF
TRBV27	NA	TRBJ2-1	NA	TGTGCCAGCAGCAATCAGGGGGGACTAGTCAGTGAGCAGTTCTTC	CASSNQGGLVSEQFF
TRBV5-1	NA	TRBJ1-3	NA	TGCGCCAGCAGCTCAGGGACGCTCGGAAACACCATATATTTT	CASSSGTLGNTIYF
TRBV7-3	NA	TRBJ2-2	NA	TGTGCCAGCAGCTCCCGGGGTTTTCCGAACACCGGGGAGCTGTTTTTT	CASSSRGFPNTGELFF
TRBV28	once	TRBJ2-3	NA	TGTGCCAGCAGTGCCCTCACCCTAGGCGAAGATACGCAGTATTTT	CASSALTLGEDTQYF
TRBV28	NA	TRBJ1-1	NA	TGTGCCAGCAGCATAATACGGAACACTGAAGCTTTCTTT	CASSIIRNTEAFF
TRBV28	NA	TRBJ1-5	NA	TGTGCCAGCAGTCCCCCGAGGCAGCTAAAGCCCCAGCATTTT	CASSPPRQLKPQHF
TRBV6-5	NA	TRBJ1-2	NA	TGTGCCAGCAGGCCTGTAGGTAGGAGCGATGGCTACACCTTC	CASRPVGRSDGYTF
TRBV28	NA	TRBJ1-2	NA	TGTGCCAGCAGTTTCTCGGGGGTGAATGGCTACACCTTC	CASSFSGVNGYTF
TRBV28	NA	TRBJ1-5	NA	TGTGCCAGCAGTGCCCCTGGGGGTATTTCCCAGCATTTT	CASSAPGGISQHF
TRBV4-2	NA	TRBJ1-1	NA	TGTGCCAGCAGCCAAGGGCTAGGACAGCCCTTGAACACTGAAGCTTTCTTT	CASSQGLGQPLNTEAFF
TRBV30	NA	TRBJ2-7	NA	TGTGCCTGGAGTGTACGGTACGAGCAGTACTTC	CAWSVRYEQYF
TRBV7-9	NA	TRBJ2-2	NA	TGTGCCAGCAGCCGAAACCAGGGGTCCACCGGGGAGCTGTTTTTT	CASSRNQGSTGELFF
TRBV7-9	NA	TRBJ2-1	NA	TGTGCCAGCAGCTTACAGGGGTTGGGTGAGCAGTTCTTC	CASSLQGLGEQFF
TRBV29-1	NA	TRBJ2-5	TRBD1	TGCAGCGTTGAAAGGGGGCAGTGGGAGACCCAGTACTTC	CSVERGQWETQYF
TRBV6-1	NA	TRBJ2-7	NA	TGTGCCAGCAGTGACAGGGCATACGAGCAGTACTTC	CASSDRAYEQYF
TRBV18	NA	TRBJ1-1	NA	TGTGCCAGCTCACCACTGGTCACTTTGAACACTGAAGCTTTCTTT	CASSPLVTLNTEAFF
TRBV11-1	NA	TRBJ1-5	NA	TGTGCCAACGCTGGGAGCAATCAGCCCCAGCATTTT	CANAGSNQPQHF
TRBV11-3	NA	TRBJ2-1	TRBD1	TGTGCCAGCAGCTCCGGACAGGGGGGATACAATGAGCAGTTCTTC	CASSSGQGGYNEQFF
TRBV29-1	NA	TRBJ1-2	NA	TGCAGCGTTGATGGGGACCACTATGGCTACACCTTC	CSVDGDHYGYTF
TRBV29-1	NA	TRBJ2-1	NA	TGCAGCGTTGTTCGGGGTGGATACAATGAGCAGTTCTTC	CSVVRGGYNEQFF
TRBV6-5	NA	TRBJ2-5	TRBD2	TGTGCCAGCAGGACACTAGCGGGAGGAGGGAAGACCCAGTACTTC	CASRTLAGGGKTQYF
TRBV27	once	TRBJ2-7	NA	TGTGCCAGCCTTAGGGGGAGGGGACCCTACGAGCAGTACTTC	CASLRGRGPYEQYF
TRBV4-1	NA	TRBJ2-7	TRBD1	TGCGCCAGCAGCCAAGGAATCTTTCCGGGACAGTACGGACCCACCGGGGAGCAGTACTTC	CASSQGIFPGQYGPTGEQYF
TRBV7-9	once	TRBJ2-5	NA	TGTGCCAGCAGCTTATTGGGGAAGGAGACCCAGTACTTC	CASSLLGKETQYF
TRBV6-1	NA	TRBJ2-5	NA	TGTGCCAGCACCCCACTTACGGCGGTCCAAGAGACCCAGTACTTC	CASTPLTAVQETQYF
TRBV7-3	NA	TRBJ2-7	NA	TGTGCCAGCAGCTTTCAGGGAGCTGACGAGCAGTACTTC	CASSFQGADEQYF
TRBV28	NA	TRBJ2-5	NA	TGTGCCAGCAGTGGCGGGCGGGCTTTGTACCAAGAGACCCAGTACTTC	CASSGGRALYQETQYF
TRBV5-1	NA	TRBJ2-1	TRBD2	TGCGCCAGCAGCTCACCTACGGGACTAGCGGGAGACAATGAGCAGTTCTTC	CASSSPTGLAGDNEQFF
TRBV6-6	NA	TRBJ1-2	TRBD1	TGTGCCAGCAGGGGAACCGGGACAGAGAACTATGGCTACACCTTC	CASRGTGTENYGYTF
TRBV29-1	NA	TRBJ2-1	TRBD2	TGCAGCGTTCGGGACTACTACAATGAGCAGTTCTTC	CSVRDYYNEQFF
TRBV28	NA	TRBJ1-4	NA	TGTGCCAGCACCTCATCGGGTGAAAAACTGTTTTTT	CASTSSGEKLFF
TRBV7-3	NA	TRBJ2-2	NA	TGTGCCAGCAGCTTATCCGGAGCCGCCGGGGAGCTGTTTTTT	CASSLSGAAGELFF
TRBV28	NA	TRBJ2-1	TRBD2	TGTGCCAGCACCACGGGACTAGCGGGAGGTACCTACAATGAGCAGTTCTTC	CASTTGLAGGTYNEQFF
TRBV28	NA	TRBJ2-1	NA	TGTGCCACGATGCCGAGCTCCTACAATGAGCAGTTCTTC	CATMPSSYNEQFF
TRBV18	NA	TRBJ1-1	TRBD1	TGTGCCAGCTCAGCCGACAGGGGGTACACTGAAGCTTTCTTT	CASSADRGYTEAFF
TRBV6-6	NA	TRBJ2-3	TRBD2	TGTGCCAGCAGGTTGGCTAGCGGGAGAACAGATACGCAGTATTTT	CASRLASGRTDTQYF